This T cell receptor (beta chain) was recorded in a study of T cells expressing NK-cell markers (dated by TCRdb to between 2020 and 2021). Some background on the complete study: Three sorted T-cell subsets (CD3+CD56+NKG2C+, CD3+CD56+NKG2C- and CD3+CD56-NKG2C+) from under 10 donors had their TCR beta-chain repertoires profiled. The libraries were sequenced on Illumina HiSeq 2000/2500, MiSeq or NextSeq, producing 2 x 150 bp reads. All eight donors whose samples were sequenced were randomly selected healthy volunteers, three of them men and five women. Among the eight sequenced donors, seven were HCMV-seropositive and one was HCMV-seronegative.

Study-level results and caveats: For about 6 donors, the dominant CD3+CD56+NKG2C+ clonotypes were among the top 10 CD8+ clonotypes and accounted for about 1.0-7.0% of CD8+ T cells. Those dominant clonotypes were again the most abundant among CD3+CD56-NKG2C+ cells in a few donors, at about 28.3-65%. It remained unclear whether the expanded NKG2C-expressing T cell clones were specific for HCMV antigens.

As regards this clonotype: Its antigen is currently not known.

The sequencer listed for this sample is Illumina HiSeq 2000. TCR beta cDNA libraries were made by 5'RACE template switching that added a universal primer site and unique molecular identifiers. Priming for cDNA synthesis came from the TCR beta constant segment, and two successive PCR amplification steps followed. Under the source paper's analysis protocol: MIGEC was used to demultiplex reads and group reads by UMI, and MiTCR was used to assemble and quantify clonotypes. Only TCR cDNA sequences supported by at least two reads were kept to exclude erroneous sequences. The tcR package was used for downstream repertoire analysis, and clonotypes were matched between fractions using CDR3 nucleotide sequence together with V segment. VDJmatch was used to annotate antigen specificity against VDJdb, with one amino acid substitution in CDR3 permitted. TCRdb reprocessed the reads, reporting each CDR3 protein sequence once and no DNA. The V and J calls were determined by TCRdb, not by the authors. The sample's table lists a count of 150,000 to 180,000 distinct CDR3 sequences. The leading ten clones occupy around 37% of the sample.

To determine HCMV serostatus, a commercial ELISA kit was used to detect HCMV-specific IgG in serum. Peripheral blood mononuclear cells were isolated from blood by Ficoll density gradient centrifugation. The germline V gene (reference sequence) specifies SEHNR as CDR1 and FQNEAQ as CDR2. Including the terminal cysteine and phenylalanine, the CDR3 comprises 16 residues. The DNA is not on file. The TCR sequence derives from a woman aged 45-59 years in good health. Donor details come from another sample of the same person, matched by shared clones. The chain couples TRBV7-9 to TRBJ2-2; TCRdb calls TRBD2, which cannot be checked without DNA. Sequencing was performed on blood T cells: a sorted CD56 or NKG2C T cell subset, CD4+ or CD8+ T cells, or bulk PBMC T cells (not recorded which). The CDR3 region: CASSLFGLADTGELFF.